This TCR beta chain was profiled in a study of blood T cells in healthy people across ages. Overall study results and limits: Bulk PBMC profiling left naive and antigen-experienced comparisons inconclusive. Long-lived donors had more naive CD4+ cells and higher diversity than aged donors.

PCR was performed a second time for roughly 7 to 11 cycles using a sample-barcoded 5' primer and a J-beta primer mix. TCRdb ran MiXCR on the 5' RACE reads and lists one entry per CDR3 protein. The table includes about 1.6 million distinct CDR3 sequences, around 36% detected once. Trimming shortened V by 8 bases and J by 0 bases, and 13 bases separated the two germline ends. This CDR3 contains 14 residues. Comments on this clonotype: Its target is unknown.

This clonotype was obtained from a woman in her thirties in good health. Sequencing used blood. The chain has TRBV12-3 or TRBV12-4 and TRBJ2-5, with D possibly TRBD1 on 6 matching bases. CDR3 in DNA: TGTGCCAGCGGCGAAACAGGGAACCAAGAGACCCAGTACTTC. Translating gives CASGETGNQETQYF.